Detailed here is one T cell receptor beta chain. Its antigen is currently unknown. Naive-designated CD8 cells lacked CD45RO, were positively enriched for CCR7, and omitted terminally differentiated effector memory CD45RA+ cells. This sample was included in a study of shared clonotypes between healthy human individuals. About the research overall: The plates for each donor numbered three CD4 naive, three CD4 memory, two CD8 naive and one CD8 memory.

The protocol was immunoSEQ multiplex PCR, while the TCRdb copy is restricted to in-frame clones and leaves out a portion. The sample lists millions of clones, approximately 94% occurring once. Findings of the study overall: Only a few donors were included, so the genetic and exposure-history diversity represented was limited. An expected dependence of interdonor clonotype sharing on sequencing depth was noted. Across four donors, naive CD4 shared 5% to 6%, naive CD8 more than 3%, memory CD4 roughly 2.4%, memory CD8 about 0.4%.

The germline gives CDR1 LNHDA, CDR2 SQIVND (reference sequence). The CDR3 sequence is 15 residues long. J was trimmed by 8 bases and V by 9 bases; bases with no gene match: 15. The sequence derives from a man between 18 and 35 years old in good health. Some clones in this sample may be carry-over from other donors' samples. The specimen sequenced was naive CD8+ T cells from PBMCs. The chain couples TRBV19 to TRBJ2-3; 9 nucleotides match TRBD1. CDR3 DNA: TGTGCCAGGACACGGAACGGGACAGGGAGAGCTACGCAGTATTTT. Translated, it gives CARTRNGTGRATQYF.